This T cell receptor beta chain was captured by sequencing in a study of OX40 agonist ivuxolimab in advanced cancers. Using immunoSEQ multiplex PCR, the repertoire was profiled, and TCRdb retains in-frame clones only, with some absent. The data contain 45,000 to 50,000 clones, 89% of them singletons. This clonotype was sampled from an adult with an advanced solid tumor such as melanoma, head and neck, liver or kidney cancer. This specimen consisted of CD4+ or CD8+ T cells sorted from blood, obtained in a trial of the OX40 agonist ivuxolimab.

Here the CDR3 DNA reads TGTGCCAGCAGCCCGTACTCAGGAGGGGACTATGGCTACACCTTC. It encodes CASSPYSGGDYGYTF. This sequence joins TRBV11-2 and TRBJ1-2; a weak D match, TRBD1 (5 bases). The CDR3 is made up of 15 amino acids. Germline V gene lookup returns CDR1 SGHAT and CDR2 FQNNGV. Trimming pared 5 bases from V and 3 bases from J, leaving 16 bases between. The full variable domain, with the rest looked up from reference TRBV11-2 and TRBJ1-2, is EAGVAQSPRYKIIEKRQSVAFWCNPISGHATLYWYQQILGQGPKLLIQFQNNGVVDDSQLPKDRFSAERLKGVDSTLKIQPAKLEDSAVYLCASSPYSGGDYGYTFGSGTRLTVV.